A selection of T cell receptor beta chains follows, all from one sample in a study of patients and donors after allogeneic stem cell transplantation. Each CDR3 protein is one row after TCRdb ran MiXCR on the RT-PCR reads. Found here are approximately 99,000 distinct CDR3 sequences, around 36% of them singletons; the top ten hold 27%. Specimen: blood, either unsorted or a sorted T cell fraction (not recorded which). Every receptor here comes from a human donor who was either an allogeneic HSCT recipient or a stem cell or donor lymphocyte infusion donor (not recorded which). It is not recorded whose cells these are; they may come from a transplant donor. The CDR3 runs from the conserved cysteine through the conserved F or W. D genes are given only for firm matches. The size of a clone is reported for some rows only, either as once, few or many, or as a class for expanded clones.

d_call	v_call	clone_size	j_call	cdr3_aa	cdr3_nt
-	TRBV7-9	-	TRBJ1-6	CASSGQLSPLHF	TGTGCCAGCAGCGGTCAACTTTCACCCCTCCACTTT
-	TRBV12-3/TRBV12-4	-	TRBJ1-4	CASSLAGQEKLFF	TGTGCCAGCAGTTTAGCGGGACAAGAAAAACTGTTTTTT
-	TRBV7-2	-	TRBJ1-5	CASSLPNQPQHF	TGTGCCAGCAGCTTACCCAATCAGCCCCAGCATTTT
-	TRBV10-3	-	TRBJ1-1	CAISESRQVMNTEAFF	TGTGCCATCAGTGAGTCGAGACAGGTGATGAACACTGAAGCTTTCTTT
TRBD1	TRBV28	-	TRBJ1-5	CASSSPPGQGDQPQHF	TGTGCCAGCAGTTCCCCCCCGGGACAGGGGGATCAGCCCCAGCATTTT
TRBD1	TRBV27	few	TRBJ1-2	CASRRGQNYGYTF	TGTGCCAGCAGGCGGGGACAGAACTATGGCTACACCTTC
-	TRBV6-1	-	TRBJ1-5	CASSEGWMAGREANQPQHF	TGTGCCAGCAGTGAAGGTTGGATGGCTGGCAGGGAAGCAAATCAGCCCCAGCATTTT
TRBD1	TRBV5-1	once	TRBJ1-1	CASSLQGRGTEAFF	TGCGCCAGCAGCCTACAGGGGCGCGGCACTGAAGCTTTCTTT
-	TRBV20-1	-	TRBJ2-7	CSAAGRSYEQYF	TGCAGTGCCGCCGGACGGAGCTACGAGCAGTACTTC
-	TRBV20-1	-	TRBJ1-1	CSAREAGRTYTEAFF	TGCAGTGCTAGAGAGGCGGGGCGAACCTACACTGAAGCTTTCTTT
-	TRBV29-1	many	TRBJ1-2	CSVNDYTF	TGCAGCGTTAACGACTACACCTTC
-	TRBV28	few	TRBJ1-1	CASSLRMNTEAFF	TGTGCCAGCAGTTTGCGGATGAACACTGAAGCTTTCTTT
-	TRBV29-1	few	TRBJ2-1	CSVGPPGQFYNEQFF	TGCAGCGTTGGACCGCCGGGGCAATTCTACAATGAGCAGTTCTTC
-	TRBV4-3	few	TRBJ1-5	CASSQDPGGDQPQHF	TGCGCCAGCAGCCAAGATCCGGGAGGGGATCAGCCCCAGCATTTT
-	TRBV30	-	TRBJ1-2	CAWSGGNYGYTF	TGTGCCTGGAGTGGGGGGAACTATGGCTACACCTTC
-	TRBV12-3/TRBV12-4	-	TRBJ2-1	CASSPDRRNEQFF	TGTGCCAGCAGTCCCGACAGAAGGAATGAGCAGTTCTTC
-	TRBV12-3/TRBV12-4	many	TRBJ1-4	CASSLFSSQKLFF	TGTGCCAGCAGTTTGTTCTCCAGTCAAAAACTGTTTTTT
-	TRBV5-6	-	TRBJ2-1	CASSLNPYNEQFF	TGTGCCAGCAGCTTGAACCCCTACAATGAGCAGTTCTTC
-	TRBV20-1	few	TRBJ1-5	CSARAGQRNQPQHF	TGCAGTGCTAGAGCAGGGCAGCGCAATCAGCCCCAGCATTTT
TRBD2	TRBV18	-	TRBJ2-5	CASSPGGQETQYF	TGTGCCAGCTCACCGGGGGGGCAAGAGACCCAGTACTTC
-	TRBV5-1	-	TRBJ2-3	CASSFLPSSSTDTQYF	TGCGCCAGCAGCTTCTTGCCTAGCAGTAGCACAGATACGCAGTATTTT
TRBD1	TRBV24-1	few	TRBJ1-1	CATMGQNSEAFF	TGTGCCACCATGGGACAGAACTCGGAAGCTTTCTTT
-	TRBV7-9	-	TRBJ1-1	CAISLASPNTEAFF	TGTGCCATCAGCTTAGCTTCACCTAACACTGAAGCTTTCTTT
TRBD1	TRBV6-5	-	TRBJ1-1	CASSTRDRLNTEAFF	TGTGCCAGCAGTACCCGGGACAGATTGAACACTGAAGCTTTCTTT